These 4 T cell receptor beta chains were sequenced from one sample in a study of T cells in Graves' hyperthyroidism and ophthalmopathy. The source material, RNA transcripts, was used to amplify TCR beta CDR3 regions. A first-round RT-PCR of the TCR CDR3 used the HTBI primer set. TCRdb fed the multiplex PCR reads into MiXCR, producing one record per CDR3 protein. The sample yields 540,000 or so distinct CDR3 sequences, 15% to 18% seen once. Sequencing was performed on blood. The receptors stem from a woman aged 30 to 39 with Graves' hyperthyroidism.

In its sample, this clonotype was seen many times. The chain recombines TRBV30 with TRBJ1-6; perhaps TRBD1 as D (6 bases). Germline V gene sequence: CDR1 GTSNPN, CDR2 SVGIG (reference sequence). The CDR3 extends over 15 amino acids. V lost 2 bases and J lost 2, with 10 bases in between. The CDR3 sequence: CAWSMGATYNSPLHF. CDR3 in DNA: TGTGCCTGGAGTATGGGGGCCACCTATAATTCACCCCTCCACTTT.

This clonotype was seen only a few times. The chain couples TRBV24-1 to TRBJ1-2, with 7 positions matching TRBD1. The CDR3 runs to 15 residues. V lost 3 bases, J lost 8 bases, and 11 bases stayed unmatched. The germline gives CDR1 KGHDR, CDR2 SFDVKD. CDR3 bases: TGTGCCACCAGTGATGGGAGACAGGGTCAAGACGGCTACACCTTC. Its protein product is CATSDGRQGQDGYTF.

This clonotype came up many times. The chain combines TRBV3-1 with TRBJ2-1; a weak D match, TRBD2 (5 bases). The CDR3 loop spans 12 amino acids. Between the trimmed V and J ends, which lost 3 bases and 10 bases, there was a span of 10 bases. Germline-derived CDR1 and CDR2 are LGHDT and YNNKEL (reference sequence). CDR3 in DNA: TGTGCCAGCAGCCAGTGGGAGCGGGAGCAGTTCTTC. Encoded protein: CASSQWEREQFF.

This clonotype was observed many times. This chain joins TRBV28 and TRBJ1-4; TRBD1 agrees at 9 bases. Per the germline V gene, CDR1 is MDHEN and CDR2 is SYDVKM. The V and J ends lost 6 bases and 3 bases, in that order; junction bases with no gene match: 5. The CDR3 is made up of 15 amino acids. The DNA for the CDR3 is TGTGCCAGCAGGGAACAGGGGGCGCCTAATGAAAAACTGTTTTTT. Its protein product is CASREQGAPNEKLFF.